This entry lists 27 T cell receptor beta chains sequenced from one sample in a study of blood T cell repertoires in COVID-19. Clones were sequenced by immunoSEQ multiplex PCR, and TCRdb holds only the in-frame ones, with some missing. The data hold more than 45,000 clones, with around 85% observed a single time. Sequencing was performed on peripheral blood. These receptors were obtained from a man between 35 and 55 years old with active COVID-19.

The chain carries TRBV10-3 and TRBJ1-2; D remains ambiguous. The CDR3 is 14 residues long. Looked up from germline, CDR1 is ENHRY and CDR2 is SYGVKD. The V end was cut by 0 bases, the J end by 5 bases, with 10 bases between. In DNA form, the CDR3 reads TGTGCCATCAGTGAGTCGAGTCGGAGTTATGGCTACACCTTC. As protein: CAISESSRSYGYTF.

The count of this clone is one. This chain links TRBV18 with TRBJ2-2; D perhaps matches TRBD2 (6 bases). Germline-derived CDR1 and CDR2 are KGHSH and LQKENI. Trimming took 4 bases from V and 5 from J, leaving 17 bases between them. The CDR3 is 16 amino acids. CDR3 nucleotide sequence: TGTGCCAGCTCACGGGCTAGCGAGATGAGGACCGGGGAGCTGTTTTTT. It translates to CASSRASEMRTGELFF.

The chain links TRBV28 to TRBJ1-5, with D tentatively TRBD1 (5 bases). The CDR3 contains 16 residues. Germline loops: CDR1 MDHEN, CDR2 SYDVKM. V was pared by 5 bases and J by 0 bases, with 14 bases between. For the CDR3, the DNA is TGTGCCAGCAGTACCCGGACATTAAATAGCAATCAGCCCCAGCATTTT. Encoded protein: CASSTRTLNSNQPQHF.

The chain uses TRBV10-3 and TRBJ1-6; the match to TRBD1 covers 9 bases. CDR1 and CDR2 (germline): ENHRY, SYGVKD. V lost 5 bases, J lost 6 bases, and 8 bases stayed unmatched. There are 16 residues in the CDR3. CDR3 loop: CAISPGQGQGNSPLHF. The CDR3 nucleotides are TGTGCCATCAGTCCGGGACAGGGTCAAGGTAATTCACCCCTCCACTTT.

V usage is TRBV10-3 and J usage is TRBJ2-7; 9 nucleotides line up with TRBD2. This CDR3 is built from 16 residues. The V segment lost 3 bases and the J segment 1 base; nucleotides outside the gene matches: 7. Looked up from germline, CDR1 is ENHRY and CDR2 is SYGVKD. Written as DNA, the CDR3 is TGTGCCATCAGTGACCCACGAAGCGGGAGGTCCTACGAGCAGTACTTC. As protein: CAISDPRSGRSYEQYF.

The chain recombines TRBV5-6 with TRBJ2-5; the match to TRBD1 covers 8 bases. The germline V gene has CDR1 SGHDT and CDR2 YYEEEE. J gave up 2 bases and V 6 bases, and 6 bases lay outside the gene matches. This CDR3 region has 14 residues. CDR3 protein: CASTLTGGQETQYF. CDR3 coding DNA: TGTGCCAGCACCCTAACAGGGGGACAAGAGACCCAGTACTTC.

This sequence joins TRBV5-6 and TRBJ2-7, with 9 bases fitting TRBD1. Germline V CDR1 and CDR2: SGHDT, YYEEEE. J lost 5 bases, V lost 0 bases, and 6 bases had no gene match. The CDR3 spans 15 residues. As DNA, the CDR3 is TGTGCCAGCAGCTTGGCCTACAGGGGGCTCGACGAGCAGTACTTC. Translation: CASSLAYRGLDEQYF.

This chain links TRBV24-1 with TRBJ2-1; 13 nucleotides line up with TRBD2. V gave up 5 bases and J gave up 4 bases; unmatched junction bases: 13. The CDR3 is 19 residues long. The germline V gene has CDR1 KGHDR and CDR2 SFDVKD. The CDR3 protein is CATSATAPGTSGTYNEQFF. DNA for the CDR3: TGTGCCACCAGTGCTACCGCCCCCGGGACTAGCGGGACATACAATGAGCAGTTCTTC.

V gene TRBV7-3 combines with J gene TRBJ2-1; D is undetermined. This CDR3 has 14 amino acids. Trimming left V 2 bases short and J 5 bases short, with 10 bases between. Germline V lookup: CDR1 SGHTA, CDR2 FQGTGA. The CDR3: CASSLLVGDNEQFF. The CDR3 DNA reads as TGTGCCAGCAGCTTATTAGTCGGAGACAATGAGCAGTTCTTC.

The chain combines TRBV7-2 with TRBJ2-3; perhaps TRBD1 as D (5 bases). The CDR3 covers 15 residues. Deletions cut 1 base from V and 1 base from J, with 9 bases between. CDR1 is SGHTA and CDR2 is FQGNSA in the germline V gene. The CDR3 DNA reads TGTGCCAGCAGCTTAGAGGTCAGGGGCACAGATACGCAGTATTTT. Translated: CASSLEVRGTDTQYF.

The gene calls are TRBV11-3 and TRBJ2-7, with 10 bases that match TRBD2. The trim removed 2 bases at V and 3 bases at J, leaving 13 bases unmatched. Germline CDR1 SGHNT, CDR2 YENEEA. The CDR3 sequence is 18 residues long. In DNA, the CDR3 is TGTGCCAGCAGCTTAAGTAGCGGGAGGATTTTCAAGGTCTACGAGCAGTACTTC. Its translation: CASSLSSGRIFKVYEQYF. Drawing the rest from reference TRBV11-3 and TRBJ2-7, the complete variable domain is EAGVVQSPRYKIIEKKQPVAFWCNPISGHNTLYWYLQNLGQGPELLIRYENEEAVDDSQLPKDRFSAERLKGVDSTLKIQPAELGDSAVYLCASSLSSGRIFKVYEQYFGPGTRLTVT.

V and J are TRBV20-1 and TRBJ2-1; D not resolved. The ends were cut back, 3 bases at V and 10 bases at J, with 10 bases in the middle. The CDR3 consists of 11 residues. CDR1 is DFQATT, CDR2 SNEGSKA, per germline (reference sequence). The CDR3 loop reads CSASPHSEQFF. As DNA, the CDR3 is TGCAGTGCTAGCCCCCACTCGGAGCAGTTCTTC.

This clone has a handful of counts. The chain recombines TRBV28 with TRBJ2-7, with 8 bases lining up with TRBD1. J was trimmed by 0 bases and V by 2 bases; bases with no gene match: 6. CDR3 length: 16 amino acids. Looked up from germline, CDR1 is MDHEN and CDR2 is SYDVKM. The DNA for the CDR3 is TGTGCCAGCAGTTTAGGGAGACAGGGGTTCTCCTACGAGCAGTACTTC. It encodes CASSLGRQGFSYEQYF.

This chain uses TRBV28 with TRBJ1-2, with 10 bases that match TRBD1. Germline values: CDR1 MDHEN, CDR2 SYDVKM. J gave up 2 bases and V 8 bases, and 5 bases lay outside the gene matches. The CDR3 is 14 residues long. This CDR3 is CASHGQGVNYGYTF. CDR3 nucleotides: TGTGCCAGCCATGGACAGGGGGTCAACTATGGCTACACCTTC.

CDR3 sequence (DNA): TGTGCCAGCAGCCCTGGGGCGCGGCCTGAGCAGTACTTC. Its protein product is CASSPGARPEQYF. The V call is TRBV5-6, the J call TRBJ2-7; D is possibly TRBD1 (5 bases). The CDR3 is 13 amino acids. Germline V gene data show CDR1 as SGHDT and CDR2 as YYEEEE. V lost 4 bases, J lost 7 bases, and 15 bases lay in between.

The CDR3 region is CASRVGTLIYNEQFF. As DNA, the CDR3 is TGTGCCAGCAGGGTGGGGACTTTAATATACAATGAGCAGTTCTTC. The rearrangement uses TRBV7-9 and TRBJ2-1; a weak D match, TRBD2 (6 bases). Germline values: CDR1 SEHNR, CDR2 FQNEAQ (reference sequence). The ends were cut back, 6 bases at V and 4 bases at J, with 16 bases in the middle. The CDR3 totals 15 residues.

The CDR3 DNA sequence: TGTGCCAGCAGCGTCGGACTAGCGGGCCTCGGGGTCTACAATGAGCAGTTCTTC. Translation gives CASSVGLAGLGVYNEQFF. The rearrangement uses TRBV9 and TRBJ2-1; 11 bases match TRBD2. Germline loops: CDR1 SGDLS, CDR2 YYNGEE. The CDR3 is 18 residues long. V shed 2 bases, J shed 3 bases, and the junction held 10 bases outside the gene matches.

The chain carries TRBV29-1 and TRBJ1-2; no reliable D call. Germline CDR1 reads SQVTM; CDR2 reads ANQGSEA. The CDR3 spans 14 residues. The V end lost 1 base, the J end lost 2 bases, and 11 bases lay between the germline ends. This CDR3 reads CSVEVQRLNYGYTF. The CDR3 nucleotides read TGCAGCGTTGAAGTGCAGCGATTAAACTATGGCTACACCTTC.

This rearrangement joins TRBV21-1 to TRBJ1-5; TRBD1, the D gene given by the table, was not confirmed from the DNA. TRBV21-1 is an annotated pseudogene. The CDR3 is made up of 22 amino acids. Written as DNA, the CDR3 is TGTGCCAGCAGCAAAGTTGTCCGAGCCCATCCGGGACAGCGTTATAGCAATCAGCCCCAGCATTTT. It translates to CASSKVVRAHPGQRYSNQPQHF.

The V and J genes are TRBV4-1 and TRBJ1-1; 12 nucleotides agree with TRBD1. V dropped 0 bases and J dropped 5; count of bases not matched to a gene: 4. The CDR3 totals 16 residues. Germline assignment: CDR1 MGHRA and CDR2 YSYEKL. CDR3 loop: CASSQEWDRGLTEAFF. The CDR3, as DNA: TGCGCCAGCAGCCAAGAATGGGACAGGGGGCTTACTGAAGCTTTCTTT.

The rearrangement links TRBV7-2 to TRBJ2-2; D perhaps matches TRBD2 (5 bases). Germline V CDR1 and CDR2: SGHTA, FQGNSA. V was trimmed by 3 bases and J by 3 bases, leaving 11 bases between them. The CDR3 is 15 amino acids. This CDR3 is CASSLGGRDTGELFF. In DNA, the CDR3 is TGTGCCAGCAGCTTGGGCGGGCGGGACACCGGGGAGCTGTTTTTT.

This clone is a singleton in its sample. The J gene is TRBJ1-4, the V gene TRBV4-2, with 8 bases fitting TRBD1. The CDR3 loop spans 16 amino acids. Trimming took 0 bases from V and 8 from J; bases not matched to a gene: 8. Germline CDR1 LGHNA, CDR2 YNFKEQ. The CDR3 is CASSQEVAGGREKLFF. The CDR3, as DNA: TGTGCCAGCAGCCAAGAGGTGGCAGGGGGCAGGGAAAAACTGTTTTTT.

The V gene is TRBV27, the J gene TRBJ2-4; TRBD1 is a possible D gene (6 bases). V shed 6 bases and J shed 4 bases, with 7 bases lying between them. The V gene's germline CDR1 is MNHEY and CDR2 SMNVEV (reference sequence). This CDR3 is 12 amino acids long. This CDR3 reads CASRTGKNIQYF. CDR3 DNA sequence: TGTGCCAGCAGGACAGGAAAAAACATTCAGTACTTC.

In this sample, this clone turned up once. The J gene is TRBJ2-1, the V gene TRBV7-2; the D gene is possibly TRBD2 (5 bases). The ends were cut back, 5 bases at V and 0 bases at J, with 20 bases in the middle. The germline CDR1 and CDR2 sequences are SGHTA and FQGNSA. There are 18 residues in the CDR3. CDR3: CASSRTPVGFDSYNEQFF. DNA of the CDR3: TGTGCCAGCAGCCGGACTCCTGTTGGGTTTGACTCCTACAATGAGCAGTTCTTC.

The chain is built from TRBV25-1 and TRBJ2-3; TRBD2 matches at 10 bases. J lost 3 bases, V lost 4 bases, and 4 bases had no gene match. CDR3 size: 15 residues. Germline-derived CDR1 and CDR2 are MGHDK and SYGVNS. CDR3 region: CASSVGSGRTDTQYF. The CDR3 DNA is TGTGCCAGCAGTGTAGGTAGCGGGAGGACAGATACGCAGTATTTT.

The genes are TRBV3-1 (or the pseudogene TRBV3-2) and TRBJ2-7, with 9 bases that match TRBD2. The trim removed 8 bases at V and 4 bases at J, leaving 3 bases unmatched. The CDR3 runs to 12 residues. Germline V gives CDR1 LGHDT, CDR2 YNNKEL (reference sequence). CDR3 nucleotide sequence: TGTGCCAGCGGAACTAGCGGGTACGAGCAGTACTTC. Protein product: CASGTSGYEQYF.

This rearrangement joins TRBV9 to TRBJ2-3, with D possibly TRBD2 on 6 matching bases. CDR3 size: 15 residues. Trimming pared 0 bases from V and 0 bases from J, leaving 8 bases between. CDR1 SGDLS and CDR2 YYNGEE come from the germline V gene. The CDR3 DNA reads TGTGCCAGCAGCGTAGTAGCGGCCAGCACAGATACGCAGTATTTT. Its translation is CASSVVAASTDTQYF.